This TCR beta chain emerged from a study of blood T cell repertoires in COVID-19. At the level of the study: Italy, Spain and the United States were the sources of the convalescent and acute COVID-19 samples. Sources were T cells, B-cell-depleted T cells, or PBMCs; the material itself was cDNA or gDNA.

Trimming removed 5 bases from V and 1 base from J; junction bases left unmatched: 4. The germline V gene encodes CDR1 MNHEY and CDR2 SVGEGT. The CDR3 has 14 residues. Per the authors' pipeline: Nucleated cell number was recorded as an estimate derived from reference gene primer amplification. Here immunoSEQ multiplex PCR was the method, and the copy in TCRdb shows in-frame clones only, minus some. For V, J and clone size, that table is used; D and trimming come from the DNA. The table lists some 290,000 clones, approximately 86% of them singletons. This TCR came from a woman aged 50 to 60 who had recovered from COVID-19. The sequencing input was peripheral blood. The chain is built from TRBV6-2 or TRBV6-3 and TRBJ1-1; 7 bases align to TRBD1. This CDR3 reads CASSDRDRNTEAFF. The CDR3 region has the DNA TGTGCCAGCAGTGACCGGGACAGGAACACTGAAGCTTTCTTT.